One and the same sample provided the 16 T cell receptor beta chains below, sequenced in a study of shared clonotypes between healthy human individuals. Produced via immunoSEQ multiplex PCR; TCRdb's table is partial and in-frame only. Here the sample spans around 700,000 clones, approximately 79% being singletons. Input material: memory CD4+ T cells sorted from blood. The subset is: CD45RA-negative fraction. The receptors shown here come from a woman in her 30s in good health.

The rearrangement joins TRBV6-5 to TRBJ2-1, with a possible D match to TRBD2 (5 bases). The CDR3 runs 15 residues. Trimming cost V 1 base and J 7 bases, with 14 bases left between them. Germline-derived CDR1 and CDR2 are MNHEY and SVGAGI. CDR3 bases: TGTGCCAGCAGTTACTTGGCTAGCACGAGGAATGAGCAGTTCTTC. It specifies CASSYLASTRNEQFF.

CDR3 residues: CASSKHEGTEAFF. CDR3 in DNA: TGTGCCAGCAGTAAGCATGAGGGCACTGAAGCTTTCTTT. The J gene is TRBJ1-1, the V gene TRBV14; D not certain. The V gene's germline CDR1 is SGHDN and CDR2 FVKESK. The CDR3 spans 13 residues. V shed 6 bases and J shed 4 bases, with 12 bases lying between them.

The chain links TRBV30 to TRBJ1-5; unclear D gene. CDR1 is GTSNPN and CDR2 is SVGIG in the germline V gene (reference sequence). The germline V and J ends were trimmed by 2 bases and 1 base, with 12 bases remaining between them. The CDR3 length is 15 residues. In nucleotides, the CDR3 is TGTGCCTGGAGTAATGGCACACGAAGCAATCAGCCCCAGCATTTT. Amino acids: CAWSNGTRSNQPQHF.

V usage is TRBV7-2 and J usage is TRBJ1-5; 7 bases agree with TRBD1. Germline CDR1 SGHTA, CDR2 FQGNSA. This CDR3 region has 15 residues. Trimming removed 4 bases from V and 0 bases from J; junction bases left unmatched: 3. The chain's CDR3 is CASSSRGDSNQPQHF. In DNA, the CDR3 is TGTGCCAGCAGCTCCAGGGGGGATAGCAATCAGCCCCAGCATTTT.

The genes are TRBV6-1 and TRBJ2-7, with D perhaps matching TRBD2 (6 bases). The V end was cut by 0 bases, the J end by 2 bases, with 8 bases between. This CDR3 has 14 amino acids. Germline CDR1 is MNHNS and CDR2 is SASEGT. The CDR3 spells CASSEAGGTYEQYF. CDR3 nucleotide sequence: TGTGCCAGCAGTGAAGCGGGAGGCACCTACGAGCAGTACTTC.

The CDR3 reads CASSSGRGQGGQETQYF. CDR3 sequence (DNA): TGTGCCAGCAGTTCTGGGAGAGGGCAGGGAGGGCAAGAGACCCAGTACTTC. This rearrangement joins TRBV28 to TRBJ2-5; 7 bases align to TRBD2. The germline CDR1 and CDR2 sequences are MDHEN and SYDVKM. There are 17 residues in the CDR3. V trimming: 4 bases; J trimming: 2 bases; junction bases outside the gene matches: 13.

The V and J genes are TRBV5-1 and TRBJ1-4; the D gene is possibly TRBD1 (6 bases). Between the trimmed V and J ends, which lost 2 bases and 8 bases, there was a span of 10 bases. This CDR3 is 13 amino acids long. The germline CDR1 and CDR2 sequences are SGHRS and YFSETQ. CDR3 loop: CASSFPGAEKLFF. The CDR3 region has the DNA TGCGCCAGCAGCTTCCCAGGGGCCGAAAAACTGTTTTTT.

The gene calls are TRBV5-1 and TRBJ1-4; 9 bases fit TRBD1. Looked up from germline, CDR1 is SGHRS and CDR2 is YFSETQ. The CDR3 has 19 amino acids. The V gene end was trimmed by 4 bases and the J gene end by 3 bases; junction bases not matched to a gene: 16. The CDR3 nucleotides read TGCGCCAGCAGCCGGGAGGGACAGGGCCAATTAGTTTCTAATGAAAAACTGTTTTTT. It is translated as CASSREGQGQLVSNEKLFF.

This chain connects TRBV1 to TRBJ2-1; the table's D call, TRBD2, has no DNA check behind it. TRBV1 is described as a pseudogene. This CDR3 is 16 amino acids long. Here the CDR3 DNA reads TGCACCAGCAGCCAAGATGGGCGGGACTTTTACAATGAGCAGTTCTTC. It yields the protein CTSSQDGRDFYNEQFF.

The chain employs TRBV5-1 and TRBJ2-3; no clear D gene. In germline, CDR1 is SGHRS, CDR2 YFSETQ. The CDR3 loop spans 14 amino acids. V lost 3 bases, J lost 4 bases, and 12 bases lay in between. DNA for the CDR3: TGCGCCAGCAGCTCAGTGGGCTGGGCAGATACGCAGTATTTT. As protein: CASSSVGWADTQYF.

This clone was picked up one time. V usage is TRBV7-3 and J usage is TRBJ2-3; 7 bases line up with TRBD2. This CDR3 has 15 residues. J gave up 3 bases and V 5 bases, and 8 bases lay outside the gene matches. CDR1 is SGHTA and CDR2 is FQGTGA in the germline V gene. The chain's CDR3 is CASSRGGEKTDTQYF. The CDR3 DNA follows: TGTGCCAGCAGCAGGGGAGGGGAAAAGACAGATACGCAGTATTTT.

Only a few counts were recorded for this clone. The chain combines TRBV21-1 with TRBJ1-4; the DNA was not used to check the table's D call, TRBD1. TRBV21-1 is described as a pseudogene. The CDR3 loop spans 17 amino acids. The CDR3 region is CASSKESFQGQTEKLFF. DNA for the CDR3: TGTGCCAGCAGCAAAGAAAGCTTCCAGGGACAGACTGAAAAACTGTTTTTT.

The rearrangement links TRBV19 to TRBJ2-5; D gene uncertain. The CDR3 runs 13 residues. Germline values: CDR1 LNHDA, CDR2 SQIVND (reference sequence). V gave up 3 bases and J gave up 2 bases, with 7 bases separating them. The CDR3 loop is CASSMVSQETQYF. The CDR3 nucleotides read TGTGCCAGTAGTATGGTCAGTCAAGAGACCCAGTACTTC.

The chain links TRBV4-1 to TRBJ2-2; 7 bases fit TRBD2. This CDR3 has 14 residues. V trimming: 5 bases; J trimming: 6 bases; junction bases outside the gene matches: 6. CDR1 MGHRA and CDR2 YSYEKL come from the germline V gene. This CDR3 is CASSFTSDPGELFF. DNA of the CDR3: TGCGCCAGCAGCTTTACTAGCGATCCCGGGGAGCTGTTTTTT.

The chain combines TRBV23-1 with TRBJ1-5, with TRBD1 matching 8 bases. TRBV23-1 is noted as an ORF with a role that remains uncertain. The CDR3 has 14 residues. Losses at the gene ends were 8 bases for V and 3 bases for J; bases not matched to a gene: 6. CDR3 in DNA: TGCGCCAGCGCCCGCAGGGGGCACAATCAGCCCCAGCATTTT. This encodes CASARRGHNQPQHF.

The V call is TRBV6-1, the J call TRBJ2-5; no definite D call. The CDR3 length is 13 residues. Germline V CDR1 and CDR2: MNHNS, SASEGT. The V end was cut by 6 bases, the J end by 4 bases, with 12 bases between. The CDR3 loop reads CASRFSTGETQYF. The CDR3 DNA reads TGTGCCAGCAGATTCTCTACTGGAGAGACCCAGTACTTC.